These 29 T cell receptor beta chains were sequenced from one sample in a study of chemoradiotherapy in HPV16-positive cancers. Profiling relied on immunoSEQ multiplex PCR, and the TCRdb table lists in-frame clones only, not all of them. The top ten clones hold roughly 9.3% of a sample with fewer than 2,000 clones, about 82% of them seen once. The sample in question was tumor tissue, obtained from a patient who underwent chemoradiotherapy. The receptors stem from a human donor with HPV-associated anogenital cancer.

The rearrangement links TRBV11-3 to TRBJ2-2; the match to TRBD2 covers 9 bases. The length of the CDR3 is 15 residues. With 1 base clipped from V and 5 bases from J, the junction kept 2 bases outside the gene matches. The germline gives CDR1 SGHNT, CDR2 YENEEA. CDR3 protein: CASSLGGRETGELFF. CDR3 DNA: TGTGCCAGCAGCTTAGGCGGGAGGGAGACCGGGGAGCTGTTTTTT. Based on the CDR3 plus reference TRBV11-3 and TRBJ2-2, the full variable domain is EAGVVQSPRYKIIEKKQPVAFWCNPISGHNTLYWYLQNLGQGPELLIRYENEEAVDDSQLPKDRFSAERLKGVDSTLKIQPAELGDSAVYLCASSLGGRETGELFFGEGSRLTVL.

CDR3 sequence (DNA): TGTGCCAGCAGCGGTAGCCTCGATGAGCAGTTCTTC. Encoded protein: CASSGSLDEQFF. V and J are TRBV7-9 and TRBJ2-1; D is ambiguous. Germline CDR1 reads SEHNR; CDR2 reads FQNEAQ (reference sequence). The CDR3 loop spans 12 amino acids. Trimming took off 5 bases at V and 8 bases at J, with 10 bases between the two ends.

This clone has only one observation. The rearrangement joins TRBV4-1 to TRBJ1-2; possible D gene TRBD1, 6 bases. V lost 4 bases to trimming and J lost 7 bases, with 22 bases between them. Germline V gene sequence: CDR1 MGHRA, CDR2 YSYEKL. The CDR3 runs 16 residues. For the CDR3, the DNA is TGCGCCAGCAGCCGAAACCAGGGACATGGAATTTCTGGCTACACCTTC. Amino acid sequence: CASSRNQGHGISGYTF.

The chain recombines TRBV30 with TRBJ1-3; D not certain. In germline, CDR1 is GTSNPN, CDR2 SVGIG (reference sequence). V was cut by 2 bases and J by 0 bases, with 14 bases left in between. The length of the CDR3 is 16 residues. The CDR3: CAWSFFGSTSGNTIYF. CDR3 in DNA: TGTGCCTGGAGTTTCTTTGGGTCAACCTCTGGAAACACCATATATTTT.

The chain couples TRBV19 to TRBJ1-5; D may be TRBD1 (6 bases). The germline gives CDR1 LNHDA, CDR2 SQIVND (reference sequence). This CDR3 spans 16 amino acids. Trimming removed 7 bases at V and 0 bases at J, with 16 bases between. This chain's CDR3 is CASNWLGAGSNQPQHF. The CDR3 DNA reads as TGTGCCAGTAACTGGTTGGGGGCTGGTAGCAATCAGCCCCAGCATTTT.

The chain recombines TRBV5-4 with TRBJ2-5; a possible D gene is TRBD1 (6 bases). The germline gives CDR1 SGHNT, CDR2 YYREEE (reference sequence). The CDR3 extends over 13 amino acids. V shed 6 bases and J shed 3 bases, with 12 bases lying between them. The CDR3 region is CASTKWTEETQYF. Here the CDR3 DNA reads TGTGCCAGCACCAAGTGGACAGAAGAGACCCAGTACTTC.

The CDR3 loop reads CASRPAGTGADQETQYF. The CDR3, as DNA: TGCGCCAGCAGACCCGCCGGAACAGGGGCTGATCAAGAGACCCAGTACTTC. The J gene is TRBJ2-5, the V gene TRBV4-1; 7 positions agree with TRBD1. The CDR3 extends over 17 amino acids. Looked up from germline, CDR1 is MGHRA and CDR2 is YSYEKL. The junction had 15 bases not matched to a gene; V was cut back by 6 bases and J by 2 bases.

V and J are TRBV4-1 and TRBJ2-7, with 7 bases fitting TRBD1. Per the germline V gene, CDR1 is MGHRA and CDR2 is YSYEKL. This CDR3 is 14 amino acids long. The J segment lost 2 bases and the V segment lost 4 bases, leaving 5 bases of the junction unmatched. The CDR3 nucleotides are TGCGCCAGCAGCCCGGCTGGGACAGCCTACGAGCAGTACTTC. Protein sequence: CASSPAGTAYEQYF.

The chain couples TRBV5-4 to TRBJ2-1, with TRBD1 as a possible D gene (5 bases). The CDR3 loop spans 15 amino acids. Germline-derived CDR1 and CDR2 are SGHNT and YYREEE (reference sequence). V was clipped by 6 bases and J by 4 bases, with 17 bases between them. The CDR3 reads CASKQTEGAYNEQFF. In DNA, the CDR3 is TGTGCCAGCAAACAGACAGAAGGGGCTTACAATGAGCAGTTCTTC.

A single count supports this clone. V is TRBV18 and J is TRBJ1-1, with a tentative D call TRBD1 (5 bases). The CDR3 covers 13 residues. Germline loops: CDR1 KGHSH, CDR2 LQKENI. Trimming shortened V by 3 bases and J by 6 bases, and 11 bases separated the two germline ends. The CDR3, as DNA: TGTGCCAGCTCACCGGTATGGGGCGCTGAAGCTTTCTTT. As protein: CASSPVWGAEAFF.

The gene calls are TRBV2 and TRBJ1-5; possible D gene TRBD1, 5 bases. Germline values: CDR1 SNHLY, CDR2 FYNNEI. Deletions cut 9 bases from V and 1 base from J, with 10 bases between. The CDR3 sequence is 13 residues long. CDR3 nucleotides: TGTGCCAGGGGGCTTGGGAGCAATCAGCCCCAGCATTTT. Protein product: CARGLGSNQPQHF.

The chain employs TRBV14 and TRBJ1-1, with D possibly matching TRBD1 (6 bases). V shed 4 bases and J shed 5 bases, with 17 bases lying between them. The CDR3 loop spans 15 amino acids. Germline CDR1 and CDR2: SGHDN and FVKESK. The CDR3 DNA follows: TGTGCCAGCAGCCTACTCCTAACAGGGATTACTGAAGCTTTCTTT. This translates into CASSLLLTGITEAFF. Looking up the rest from reference TRBV14 and TRBJ1-1 gives the full variable domain: EAGVTQFPSHSVIEKGQTVTLRCDPISGHDNLYWYRRVMGKEIKFLLHFVKESKQDESGMPNNRFLAERTGGTYSTLKVQPAELEDSGVYFCASSLLLTGITEAFFGQGTRLTVV.

The chain recombines TRBV10-1 with TRBJ2-7; weak D call: TRBD2 (6 bases). V gave up 4 bases and J gave up 6 bases, with 7 bases separating them. Germline V CDR1 and CDR2: WNHNN, SYGVQD (reference sequence). This CDR3 region has 11 residues. The CDR3 coding sequence is TGCGCCAGCAGTGCAGCGGGCGAGCAGTACTTC. This codes for CASSAAGEQYF.

The chain links TRBV27 to TRBJ1-6; D not resolved. The V gene lost 0 bases and the J gene lost 4 bases, with 13 bases spanning the gap. The CDR3 runs 17 residues. Looked up from germline, CDR1 is MNHEY and CDR2 is SMNVEV (reference sequence). CDR3 amino acids: CASSLSGGRTYNSPLHF. The CDR3, as DNA: TGTGCCAGCAGTTTATCGGGCGGCCGGACGTATAATTCACCCCTCCACTTT.

J is TRBJ2-1 and V is TRBV5-4; tentative D call: TRBD1 (6 bases). This CDR3 has 17 residues. V dropped 4 bases and J dropped 4 bases, with 21 bases sitting between them. Germline V gene sequence: CDR1 SGHNT, CDR2 YYREEE (reference sequence). The CDR3 region is CASSRPLGTSRYNEQFF. The CDR3 DNA sequence: TGTGCCAGCAGCCGACCCCTCGGGACAAGTCGGTACAATGAGCAGTTCTTC.

Only a few counts were recorded for this clone. The gene calls are TRBV29-1 and TRBJ2-7; tentatively, D is TRBD1 (6 bases). The germline V gene encodes CDR1 SQVTM and CDR2 ANQGSEA. The CDR3 extends over 13 amino acids. V lost 7 bases to trimming and J lost 0 bases, with 13 bases between them. The CDR3: CSAVRDTSYEQYF. CDR3 nucleotides: TGCAGCGCAGTCCGGGACACCTCCTACGAGCAGTACTTC.

V gene TRBV6-1 combines with J gene TRBJ1-5; unclear D gene. The V and J ends lost 6 bases and 4 bases respectively, with 13 bases between them. Germline CDR1 and CDR2: MNHNS and SASEGT. This CDR3 is 14 amino acids long. CDR3 in DNA: TGTGCCAGCAGCTGGGAGGAAGTGAATCAGCCCCAGCATTTT. Translated: CASSWEEVNQPQHF.

The chain joins TRBV9 to TRBJ2-4; 11 bases match TRBD2. The CDR3 length is 14 residues. The germline gives CDR1 SGDLS, CDR2 YYNGEE. With 3 bases clipped from V and 8 bases from J, the junction kept 4 bases outside the gene matches. CDR3 protein: CASSATSGKYIQYF. CDR3 bases: TGTGCCAGCAGCGCGACTAGCGGGAAGTACATTCAGTACTTC.

The rearrangement uses TRBV5-8 and TRBJ2-5; 10 bases map to TRBD1. V was pared by 3 bases and J by 5 bases, with 7 bases of the junction left unmatched. Germline-derived CDR1 and CDR2 are SGHTS and YDEGEE. The CDR3 has 15 amino acids. CDR3 amino acids: CASSSGQGRRETQYF. CDR3 DNA: TGTGCCAGCAGCTCGGGACAGGGGCGGAGGGAGACCCAGTACTTC.

J is TRBJ2-3 and V is TRBV19; 7 bases are a match to TRBD2. The CDR3 is 20 amino acids. V was pared by 2 bases and J by 2 bases, with 19 bases of the junction left unmatched. CDR1 and CDR2 (germline): LNHDA, SQIVND (reference sequence). The CDR3 nucleotides are TGTGCCAGTAGTATAAGGAGGGCTAGCGGTCGACGAGCCCTCACAGATACGCAGTATTTT. It is translated as CASSIRRASGRRALTDTQYF. The complete variable domain, with remaining parts taken from reference TRBV19 and TRBJ2-3, reads DGGITQSPKYLFRKEGQNVTLSCEQNLNHDAMYWYRQDPGQGLRLIYYSQIVNDFQKGDIAEGYSVSREKKESFPLTVTSAQKNPTAFYLCASSIRRASGRRALTDTQYFGPGTRLTVL.

The V gene is TRBV5-1, the J gene TRBJ2-7; perhaps D is TRBD1 or TRBD2 (6 bases each). CDR3 size: 15 residues. Germline CDR1 SGHRS, CDR2 YFSETQ. V was clipped by 0 bases and J by 2 bases, with 12 bases between them. CDR3 DNA: TGCGCCAGCAGCTTGGTGGAGGGGGTGCCCTACGAGCAGTACTTC. Protein sequence: CASSLVEGVPYEQYF.

V is TRBV5-6 and J is TRBJ1-2; no definite D call. The CDR3 has 15 residues. Germline CDR1 reads SGHDT; CDR2 reads YYEEEE. The germline V and J ends were trimmed by 0 bases and 8 bases, with 17 bases remaining between them. CDR3 bases: TGTGCCAGCAGCTTGGCCCCCGGCCGGGTCCGGGGCTACACCTTC. It encodes CASSLAPGRVRGYTF.

This clone was detected once. The chain is built from TRBV6-1 and TRBJ2-1; TRBD2 agrees at 7 bases. V was pared by 5 bases and J by 3 bases, with 7 bases of the junction left unmatched. The CDR3 extends over 15 amino acids. CDR1 is MNHNS, CDR2 SASEGT, per germline. The CDR3 region is CASSPGLHDYNEQFF. As DNA, the CDR3 is TGTGCCAGCAGTCCGGGACTACACGACTACAATGAGCAGTTCTTC.

Here the CDR3 reads CASSLGVGYEQYF. CDR3 coding DNA: TGTGCCAGCAGCTTGGGAGTTGGTTACGAGCAGTACTTC. The chain is built from TRBV5-5 and TRBJ2-7; D not resolved. The CDR3 loop spans 13 amino acids. Trimming cost V 0 bases and J 4 bases, with 8 bases left between them. Per the germline V gene, CDR1 is SGHKS and CDR2 is YYEKEE (reference sequence).

This clone has just a few counts. The chain couples TRBV30 to TRBJ2-6; TRBD1 matches 8 bases. V gave up 3 bases and J gave up 0 bases; unmatched junction bases: 10. The germline gives CDR1 GTSNPN, CDR2 SVGIG (reference sequence). The CDR3 length is 18 residues. The DNA of the CDR3 is TGTGCCTGGAGAGGCTATGCAGGGGGCCTCTCTGGGGCCAACGTCCTGACTTTC. Protein sequence: CAWRGYAGGLSGANVLTF. The full variable domain, in which reference TRBV30 and TRBJ2-6 provide the parts outside the CDR3, is SQTIHQWPATLVQPVGSPLSLECTVEGTSNPNLYWYRQAAGRGLQLLFYSVGIGQISSEVPQNLSASRPQDRQFILSSKKLLLSDSGFYLCAWRGYAGGLSGANVLTFGAGSRLTVL.

DNA of the CDR3: TGTGCCTGGAGTCGGCAGGGCAGCGAGCAGTACTTC. This codes for CAWSRQGSEQYF. The rearrangement links TRBV30 to TRBJ2-7; possible D gene TRBD1, 5 bases. With 2 bases removed from V and 6 bases from J, the gap between germline ends came to 11 bases. Germline CDR1 GTSNPN, CDR2 SVGIG (reference sequence). The CDR3 runs to 12 residues.

This chain links TRBV5-4 with TRBJ1-2; 10 nucleotides match TRBD1. The CDR3 extends over 16 amino acids. The ends lost 4 bases at V and 7 bases at J; junction bases unmatched: 13. The germline V gene encodes CDR1 SGHNT and CDR2 YYREEE (reference sequence). CDR3 in DNA: TGTGCCAGCAGCCCCTCGACAGGGGGCGTTTATCTTGGCTACACCTTC. Residues: CASSPSTGGVYLGYTF.

The J gene is TRBJ1-1, the V gene TRBV30; 8 nucleotides line up with TRBD1. Per germline, CDR1 GTSNPN and CDR2 SVGIG (reference sequence). This CDR3 spans 14 amino acids. Trimming at V came to 4 bases and at J to 5 bases, leaving 9 bases not matched to a gene. The CDR3 protein is CAWTEGTGGTEAFF. Here the CDR3 DNA reads TGTGCCTGGACGGAAGGGACAGGCGGGACTGAAGCTTTCTTT. The full variable domain, with the rest looked up from reference TRBV30 and TRBJ1-1, is SQTIHQWPATLVQPVGSPLSLECTVEGTSNPNLYWYRQAAGRGLQLLFYSVGIGQISSEVPQNLSASRPQDRQFILSSKKLLLSDSGFYLCAWTEGTGGTEAFFGQGTRLTVV.

The chain joins TRBV28 to TRBJ2-2, with TRBD2 matching over 8 bases. The CDR3 is made up of 15 amino acids. The germline V gene has CDR1 MDHEN and CDR2 SYDVKM. V was clipped by 6 bases and J by 3 bases; unmatched bases: 6. CDR3 residues: CASRHGTRDTGELFF. The CDR3 coding sequence is TGTGCCAGCAGACACGGGACTAGGGACACCGGGGAGCTGTTTTTT.